The 31 T cell receptor beta chains listed next were all sequenced from one sample in a study of blood T cells in healthy people across ages. Sample-barcoded 5' priming and a J-beta primer mix drove a second PCR of 7 to 11 cycles. TCRdb called the 5' RACE reads again in MiXCR, with one record for every CDR3 protein. The sample lists roughly 1.7 million distinct CDR3 sequences, 30% to 35% seen once, with around 10% in the top ten. Source material: blood. The receptors derive from a woman aged 25 to 39 in good health.

J is TRBJ2-6 and V is TRBV24-1; D call uncertain. Trimming cost V 5 bases and J 2 bases, with 15 bases left between them. This CDR3 is 17 amino acids long. The germline V gene encodes CDR1 KGHDR and CDR2 SFDVKD. This chain's CDR3 is CATSGIDGLAGANVLTF. The CDR3 DNA is TGTGCCACCAGTGGTATCGACGGGTTGGCTGGGGCCAACGTCCTGACTTTC.

The chain recombines TRBV12-5 with TRBJ2-1; D not certain. CDR1 LGHNT and CDR2 FRNRAP come from the germline V gene. Deletions cut 5 bases from V and 8 bases from J, with 10 bases between. The CDR3 covers 12 residues. Written as DNA, the CDR3 is TGTGCTAGTGGTCCCCACGCTTATGAGCAGTTCTTC. It codes for CASGPHAYEQFF.

A few counts support this clonotype. This chain connects TRBV6-6 to TRBJ2-7; 7 bases align to TRBD1. The germline V gene encodes CDR1 MNHNY and CDR2 SVGAGI (reference sequence). V gave up 2 bases and J gave up 4 bases; unmatched junction bases: 11. This CDR3 spans 16 amino acids. The CDR3 region has the DNA TGTGCCAGCAGTTACCAAATTACAGGGGAAGGATACGAGCAGTACTTC. Encoded protein: CASSYQITGEGYEQYF.

The V and J genes are TRBV7-3 and TRBJ2-3; unclear D gene. V shed 0 bases and J shed 4 bases, with 8 bases lying between them. Per the germline V gene, CDR1 is SGHTA and CDR2 is FQGTGA. The CDR3 runs 14 residues. Written as DNA, the CDR3 is TGTGCCAGCAGCTTAACGGGCACCCCAGATACGCAGTATTTT. This encodes CASSLTGTPDTQYF.

The table lists this clonotype with many counts. This sequence joins TRBV4-1 and TRBJ2-3, with TRBD1 matching 7 bases. Germline trimming cut 0 bases from V and 0 bases from J; bases unmatched to any gene: 6. The V gene's germline CDR1 is MGHRA and CDR2 YSYEKL. The CDR3 consists of 17 residues. CDR3 amino acids: CASSQDETGSSTDTQYF. The CDR3, as DNA: TGCGCCAGCAGCCAAGATGAGACAGGGTCTAGCACAGATACGCAGTATTTT.

This chain uses TRBV12-3 or TRBV12-4 with TRBJ1-2; possible D gene TRBD1, 5 bases. The CDR3 runs 13 residues. V lost 6 bases, J lost 8 bases, and 16 bases lay in between. DNA of the CDR3: TGTGCCAGCAGCAGGTCCGGGGCGCAAGGCTACACCTTC. It yields the protein CASSRSGAQGYTF.

This sequence joins TRBV3-1 and TRBJ2-7; 7 nucleotides align to TRBD1. CDR1 and CDR2 (germline): LGHDT, YNNKEL (reference sequence). The CDR3 spans 16 residues. With V trimmed by 0 bases and J by 0 bases, 5 bases remained unmatched. The CDR3 is CASSQDTGVDSYEQYF. The CDR3 DNA is TGTGCCAGCAGCCAAGATACAGGGGTGGACTCCTACGAGCAGTACTTC.

Only a few counts were recorded for this clonotype. V usage is TRBV7-9 and J usage is TRBJ2-6; D not resolved. With 1 base removed from V and 0 bases from J, the gap between germline ends came to 10 bases. The CDR3 loop spans 17 amino acids. Looked up from germline, CDR1 is SEHNR and CDR2 is FQNEAQ (reference sequence). CDR3 bases: TGTGCCAGCAGCTTAGGGCAGGCCCTCTCTGGGGCCAACGTCCTGACTTTC. Protein sequence: CASSLGQALSGANVLTF.

This clonotype was counted a few times. The V call is TRBV20-1, the J call TRBJ1-6; D remains ambiguous. Germline-derived CDR1 and CDR2 are DFQATT and SNEGSKA (reference sequence). This CDR3 has 13 residues. Trimming left V 3 bases short and J 8 bases short, with 11 bases between. In nucleotides, the CDR3 is TGCAGTGCTAGCGCCTACGACGATTCACCCCTCCACTTT. It encodes CSASAYDDSPLHF.

The table lists this clonotype with many counts. This sequence may be a read error, since a much larger clone differs from it by one base. This chain uses TRBV29-1 with TRBJ2-1; TRBD1 is a possible D gene (5 bases). Per the germline V gene, CDR1 is SQVTM and CDR2 is ANQGSEA. The CDR3 is 12 amino acids. V lost 3 bases, J lost 8 bases, and 11 bases lay in between. For the CDR3, the DNA is TGCAGCGTTGATACAGGCGGTCATGAGCAGTTCTTC. Its translation: CSVDTGGHEQFF.

V and J are TRBV20-1 and TRBJ2-1; possibly TRBD1 for D (5 bases). In germline, CDR1 is DFQATT, CDR2 SNEGSKA (reference sequence). CDR3 size: 17 residues. V shed 1 base and J shed 0 bases, with 16 bases lying between them. CDR3 in DNA: TGCAGTGCTAGAGTGCCAGGGTACAAAAGCTCCTACAATGAGCAGTTCTTC. Translated, it gives CSARVPGYKSSYNEQFF.

The chain uses TRBV28 and TRBJ2-7; D is possibly TRBD2 (5 bases). The CDR3 length is 15 residues. Germline V gene sequence: CDR1 MDHEN, CDR2 SYDVKM. V lost 2 bases and J 2 bases, leaving 13 bases between the germline ends. The CDR3 loop reads CASSLNRERTYEQYF. In DNA, the CDR3 is TGTGCCAGCAGTTTAAATAGGGAGAGGACCTACGAGCAGTACTTC.

The chain joins TRBV3-1 to TRBJ2-1; no clear D. The germline V gene has CDR1 LGHDT and CDR2 YNNKEL (reference sequence). This CDR3 comprises 14 residues. The V end was cut by 2 bases, the J end by 4 bases, with 9 bases between. The CDR3 reads CASSQLRRYNEQFF. The CDR3 region has the DNA TGTGCCAGCAGCCAACTGCGACGGTACAATGAGCAGTTCTTC.

This clonotype was detected a few times. J is TRBJ1-2 and V is TRBV21-1; whether TRBD1, the table's D call, matches the DNA was not checked. TRBV21-1 is recorded as a pseudogene. CDR3 length equals 19 residues. CDR3 protein: CASSSVWECRGFLAYGYTF. The CDR3 DNA follows: TGTGCCAGCAGCTCCGTTTGGGAGTGCAGGGGCTTTCTCGCCTATGGCTACACCTTC.

This clonotype has more than one count but fewer than ten. V is TRBV14 and J is TRBJ2-5; 13 positions match TRBD2. The CDR3 sequence is 19 residues long. CDR1 is SGHDN, CDR2 FVKESK, per germline. V was clipped by 4 bases and J by 0 bases; unmatched bases: 11. In DNA form, the CDR3 reads TGTGCCAGCAGCCCGACGACTAGCGGGGGGCCATCGTACCAAGAGACCCAGTACTTC. This translates into CASSPTTSGGPSYQETQYF.

This clonotype was seen only a few times. J is TRBJ2-7 and V is TRBV9; tentatively, D is TRBD1 or TRBD2 (5 bases each). The CDR3 spans 15 residues. Trimming took off 1 base at V and 5 bases at J, with 16 bases between the two ends. CDR1 is SGDLS and CDR2 is YYNGEE in the germline V gene. DNA of the CDR3: TGTGCCAGCAGCGTACTCGGGGACGTTGGGGACGAGCAGTACTTC. It yields the protein CASSVLGDVGDEQYF.

CDR3: CASSRPGLARSSYNEQFF. The CDR3 DNA reads as TGTGCCAGCAGCCGGCCGGGACTAGCGAGGAGCTCCTACAATGAGCAGTTCTTC. The gene calls are TRBV7-2 and TRBJ2-1; 10 positions match TRBD2. V was pared by 5 bases and J by 0 bases, with 10 bases of the junction left unmatched. CDR3 length: 18 residues. Looked up from germline, CDR1 is SGHTA and CDR2 is FQGNSA. The full variable domain, rest sourced from reference TRBV7-2 and TRBJ2-1, is GAGVSQSPSNKVTEKGKDVELRCDPISGHTALYWYRQSLGQGLEFLIYFQGNSAPDKSGLPSDRFSAERTGGSVSTLTIQRTQQEDSAVYLCASSRPGLARSSYNEQFFGPGTRLTVL.

This clonotype has only a few counts. The chain recombines TRBV7-2 with TRBJ2-7; D is perhaps TRBD2 (6 bases). This CDR3 has 13 residues. Germline values: CDR1 SGHTA, CDR2 FQGNSA. V was clipped by 7 bases and J by 3 bases, with 13 bases between them. CDR3 sequence reads: CASTPAGNYEQYF. DNA of the CDR3: TGTGCCAGCACCCCGGCGGGGAACTACGAGCAGTACTTC.

This clonotype was observed a few times. This sequence joins TRBV5-8 and TRBJ1-4; D is unclear. Trimming stripped 3 bases from V and 7 bases from J, with 22 bases between. CDR1 is SGHTS and CDR2 is YDEGEE in the germline V gene. This CDR3 contains 17 residues. Here the CDR3 reads CASSSPVFAGEGEKLFF. In nucleotides, the CDR3 is TGTGCCAGCAGCTCCCCAGTATTCGCCGGGGAGGGTGAAAAACTGTTTTTT.

This clonotype was recorded a few times. The chain recombines TRBV6-1 with TRBJ2-1; 10 nucleotides agree with TRBD2. This CDR3 has 15 residues. Germline V gives CDR1 MNHNS, CDR2 SASEGT. J lost 3 bases, V lost 6 bases, and 5 bases had no gene match. Written as DNA, the CDR3 is TGTGCCAGCAGGCCCGGACTAGCGGTCTACAATGAGCAGTTCTTC. The encoded protein is CASRPGLAVYNEQFF.

About this clonotype: A read error may account for a junction end that differs from germline. V is TRBV20-1 and J is TRBJ2-1; the D gene is possibly TRBD2 (6 bases). There are 18 residues in the CDR3. The germline V gene encodes CDR1 DFQATT and CDR2 SNEGSKA (reference sequence). CDR3 DNA sequence: TGCAGTGCTAGAGTCCCAACCGGGGGTCCTCCGTCCTATAATGAGCAGTTCTTC. Protein product: CSARVPTGGPPSYNEQFF.

This clonotype has a handful of counts. The J gene is TRBJ2-3, the V gene TRBV11-1; 8 bases agree with TRBD2. V shed 2 bases, J shed 6 bases, and the junction held 10 bases outside the gene matches. Germline CDR1 reads SGHAT; CDR2 reads FQDESV (reference sequence). CDR3 length: 16 residues. CDR3 sequence reads: CASSLFRTSLSDTQYF. The CDR3 DNA follows: TGTGCCAGCAGCTTATTCCGGACTAGCTTATCCGATACGCAGTATTTT. Supplemented by reference TRBV11-1 and TRBJ2-3, the full variable domain reads EAEVAQSPRYKITEKSQAVAFWCDPISGHATLYWYRQILGQGPELLVQFQDESVVDDSQLPKDRFSAERLKGVDSTLKIQPAELGDSAMYLCASSLFRTSLSDTQYFGPGTRLTVL.

This clonotype was counted at least ten times. This sequence joins TRBV29-1 and TRBJ2-7; 9 nucleotides agree with TRBD1. Per the germline V gene, CDR1 is SQVTM and CDR2 is ANQGSEA. This CDR3 region has 13 residues. V lost 6 bases and J lost 5; bases outside the gene matches: 8. The CDR3 loop is CSVDDRGRNEQYF. The DNA of the CDR3 is TGCAGCGTGGATGACAGGGGGAGGAACGAGCAGTACTTC.

The CDR3 is CSASIASGNEQFF. The CDR3 DNA sequence: TGCAGTGCTAGTATCGCTAGCGGCAATGAGCAGTTCTTC. The chain joins TRBV20-1 to TRBJ2-1; 7 nucleotides align to TRBD2. CDR3 length: 13 amino acids. Germline values: CDR1 DFQATT, CDR2 SNEGSKA (reference sequence). The V and J ends lost 3 bases and 6 bases, in that order; junction bases with no gene match: 5.

The chain is built from TRBV5-4 and TRBJ1-1; D is undetermined. Per germline, CDR1 SGHNT and CDR2 YYREEE (reference sequence). The germline V and J ends were trimmed by 3 bases and 1 base, with 7 bases remaining between them. The CDR3 is made up of 13 amino acids. The CDR3 DNA follows: TGTGCCAGCAGCTCCTTGGAGAACACTGAAGCTTTCTTT. This encodes CASSSLENTEAFF.

In this sample, this clonotype turned up once. This chain links TRBV12-3 or TRBV12-4 with TRBJ1-2; the match to TRBD1 covers 10 bases. This CDR3 spans 16 amino acids. V shed 1 base, J shed 4 bases, and the junction held 6 bases outside the gene matches. The CDR3 loop is CASSLGQGAWFYGYTF. The CDR3, as DNA: TGTGCCAGCAGTTTAGGACAGGGGGCCTGGTTCTATGGCTACACCTTC.

V usage is TRBV4-1 and J usage is TRBJ2-1; possibly TRBD2 for D (6 bases). The CDR3 runs 17 residues. Germline CDR1 and CDR2: MGHRA and YSYEKL. V was pared by 1 base and J by 0 bases, with 13 bases between. In nucleotides, the CDR3 is TGCGCCAGCAGCCAAGCGGGATTAGCGGCCTCCTACAATGAGCAGTTCTTC. Protein: CASSQAGLAASYNEQFF.

This clonotype was recorded only once. The chain joins TRBV6-1 to TRBJ1-5; D is undetermined. This CDR3 is 18 amino acids long. Germline V gene lookup returns CDR1 MNHNS and CDR2 SASEGT. V was trimmed by 2 bases and J by 0 bases, leaving 17 bases between them. CDR3 nucleotide sequence: TGTGCCAGCAGTGAATGGGAAACAGCAAGACATAGCAATCAGCCCCAGCATTTT. This encodes CASSEWETARHSNQPQHF.

The chain has TRBV11-1 and TRBJ2-2, with a weak D call TRBD1 (6 bases). CDR1 is SGHAT and CDR2 is FQDESV in the germline V gene (reference sequence). Trimming shortened V by 1 base and J by 0 bases, and 9 bases separated the two germline ends. CDR3 length: 16 residues. The CDR3 sequence: CASSLDSGANTGELFF. As DNA, the CDR3 is TGTGCCAGCAGCTTAGATTCAGGGGCGAACACCGGGGAGCTGTTTTTT.

The chain uses TRBV11-2 and TRBJ2-7; 11 bases map to TRBD2. Germline-derived CDR1 and CDR2 are SGHAT and FQNNGV. The CDR3 totals 16 residues. Germline trimming cut 3 bases from V and 1 base from J; bases unmatched to any gene: 5. CDR3 loop: CASSLMTSGASYEQYF. Written as DNA, the CDR3 is TGTGCCAGCAGCTTGATGACTAGCGGGGCATCCTACGAGCAGTACTTC. The full variable domain, in which reference TRBV11-2 and TRBJ2-7 provide the parts outside the CDR3, is EAGVAQSPRYKIIEKRQSVAFWCNPISGHATLYWYQQILGQGPKLLIQFQNNGVVDDSQLPKDRFSAERLKGVDSTLKIQPAKLEDSAVYLCASSLMTSGASYEQYFGPGTRLTVT.

Many counts were recorded for this clonotype. CDR3 nucleotide sequence: TGCAGTGCTAGAGAGACCCCCCGAATTGACCGATCCTACGAGCAGTACTTC. It is translated as CSARETPRIDRSYEQYF. This chain uses TRBV20-1 with TRBJ2-7, with D uncertain. V was trimmed by 0 bases and J by 1 base, leaving 19 bases between them. The CDR3 is made up of 17 amino acids. Germline V CDR1 and CDR2: DFQATT, SNEGSKA (reference sequence).